Listed below are T cell receptor beta chains from one sample, sequenced in a study of T-cell reconstitution after alpha-beta-depleted transplantation in children. TCRdb re-called the PCR reads through MiXCR, storing one row per CDR3 protein. The sample consists of almost 600,000 distinct CDR3 sequences, 25% to 30% of them appearing once. Sample: PBMCs, taken before TCRalphabeta/CD19-depleted stem cell transplant. Receptor source: a boy under three years old with Wiskott-Aldrich syndrome, due to receive a stem cell transplant. Each CDR3 is given with its conserved first and last residue. A D gene is named only where the DNA matches it firmly. Part of the rows lack a size; the others show once, few, many or a class for expanded clones.

-	TRBJ2-3	-	TRBV5-1	15	TGCGCCAGCAGCTTACAGGGTTATAGCACAGATACGCAGTATTTT	CASSLQGYSTDTQYF
-	TRBJ2-2	-	TRBV27	13	TGTGCCAGCAAGGGGTTCAACACCGGGGAGCTGTTTTTT	CASKGFNTGELFF
-	TRBJ2-5	-	TRBV5-1	14	TGCGCCAGCAGCTTGTTCCCAGGGGGGGAGACCCAGTACTTC	CASSLFPGGETQYF
TRBD1	TRBJ2-1	-	TRBV5-1	15	TGCGCCAGCAGCTTGGTGGACCGACAGGGCAATGAGCAGTTCTTC	CASSLVDRQGNEQFF
-	TRBJ2-3	few	TRBV18	14	TGTGCCAGCTCACCACCCGGACGCGGGGATACGCAGTATTTT	CASSPPGRGDTQYF
-	TRBJ2-1	once	TRBV6-1	15	TGTGCCAGCAGTCCCCAGCGGGCCTCCTACAATGAGCAGTTCTTC	CASSPQRASYNEQFF
-	TRBJ1-1	few	TRBV7-9	14	TGTGCCAGCAGTGAGGTACGGGCGAACACTGAAGCTTTCTTT	CASSEVRANTEAFF
-	TRBJ1-1	few	TRBV20-1	11	TGCAGTGCTAGTAGGGCCCTTGAAGCTTTCTTT	CSASRALEAFF
-	TRBJ1-2	few	TRBV20-1	14	TGCAGTGCCCGAACTCAGGGTATTAGCTATGGCTACACCTTC	CSARTQGISYGYTF
-	TRBJ2-5	-	TRBV20-1	15	TGCAGTGCTAGGAAAAGTGGAGGGGCGCAGGAGACCCAGTACTTC	CSARKSGGAQETQYF
TRBD1	TRBJ1-2	once	TRBV9	15	TGTGCCAGCAGCGTAGACCCGACAGGGGGCTATGGCTACACCTTC	CASSVDPTGGYGYTF
TRBD2	TRBJ2-1	few	TRBV3-1	15	TGTGCCAGCAGCCATTTTGGACTAGCCGACAATGAGCAGTTCTTC	CASSHFGLADNEQFF
-	TRBJ2-1	-	TRBV7-8	15	TGTGCCAGCAGAAAAAAGGGACAAATCTACAATGAGCAGTTCTTC	CASRKKGQIYNEQFF
-	TRBJ1-2	-	TRBV5-6	17	TGTGCCAGCAGCTCCAACCGCAGGGGTAGTTTATTTTATGGCTACACCTTC	CASSSNRRGSLFYGYTF
-	TRBJ2-1	few	TRBV7-9	15	TGTGCCAGCAGCTTCCCTGGCTTCCCCTACAATGAGCAGTTCTTC	CASSFPGFPYNEQFF
TRBD2	TRBJ2-1	few	TRBV10-3	15	TGTGCCATCGGGACTAGCGGGAGTCGGGGCAATGAGCAGTTCTTC	CAIGTSGSRGNEQFF
-	TRBJ2-1	few	TRBV5-1	14	TGCGCCAGCACCAAGACAGCCCTCTACAATGAGCAGTTCTTC	CASTKTALYNEQFF
TRBD2	TRBJ2-3	once	TRBV29-1	15	TGCAGCGTTGAAAATAGCGGGAGGGCCAAAGATACGCAGTATTTT	CSVENSGRAKDTQYF
-	TRBJ2-1	-	TRBV29-1	13	TGCAGCGTGGCCGGACTATTTAACAATGAGCAGTTCTTC	CSVAGLFNNEQFF
-	TRBJ1-2	-	TRBV6-2/TRBV6-3	13	TGTGCCATCAGTTACTCGAACAGCTATGGCTACACCTTC	CAISYSNSYGYTF
TRBD2	TRBJ2-1	-	TRBV7-2	16	TGTGCCAGCAGCTTGTTCGGACTAGCGGGTTACAATGAGCAGTTCTTC	CASSLFGLAGYNEQFF
-	TRBJ2-7	few	TRBV5-1	16	TGCGCCAGCAGCCTTTCGGACAGAGGGGGCTCCTACGAGCAGTACTTC	CASSLSDRGGSYEQYF
TRBD2	TRBJ2-1	-	TRBV5-1	17	TGCGCCAGCAGCTTGCGGGCAGCGGGAGGGCAACACAATGAGCAGTTCTTC	CASSLRAAGGQHNEQFF
TRBD2	TRBJ2-1	-	TRBV27	15	TGTGCCAGCAGAACTAGACTAGCGGGCTACAATGAGCAGTTCTTC	CASRTRLAGYNEQFF
-	TRBJ2-7	few	TRBV5-1	15	TGCGCCAGCAGCTTGGCTTGGGCTCCCAGGTACGAGCAGTACTTC	CASSLAWAPRYEQYF
TRBD1	TRBJ1-1	-	TRBV2	17	TGTGCCAGCATTCCGGGACAGGGCACTTTCATGAACACTGAAGCTTTCTTT	CASIPGQGTFMNTEAFF
TRBD2	TRBJ2-6	few	TRBV6-1	17	TGTGCCAGCGCTAGGACTAGCGTTTACGGGGGGGCCAACGTCCTGACTTTC	CASARTSVYGGANVLTF
-	TRBJ2-2	few	TRBV20-1	14	TGCAGTGCCAGAGCAAACGCGAACACCGGGGAGCTGTTTTTT	CSARANANTGELFF
-	TRBJ2-3	few	TRBV3-1	18	TGTGCCAGCAGCCAAGACCCTCTTTCGGTTGGGGTCACAGATACGCAGTATTTT	CASSQDPLSVGVTDTQYF